A single T cell receptor beta chain is shown here with its context. There is no known antigen for this receptor. No base quality values were provided; no much bigger clone lies one nucleotide off. The data stem from a study of lymphopenia after photon versus proton radiotherapy (dated by TCRdb to between 2018 and 2021). Describing the broader study: The immunological effects of photon versus proton radiation therapy were compared in patients with gastrointestinal tumors who developed high-grade lymphopenia. The cohort comprised about 22 patients with gastrointestinal tumors who received either photon or proton therapy and then developed lymphopenia. The goal of the study was to describe how the two radiation modalities differ in their effects on the immune system.

The library relied on the immunoSEQ multiplex PCR assay. Alongside multiparametric flow cytometry, deep sequencing of rearranged TCR beta loci was used to profile the T cell repertoires. TCRdb obtained this table from immuneACCESS and retained in-frame rearrangements with V and J assigned. These tables miss some clones; where compared with another copy, unresolved V genes account for less than half of the shortfall, and the remainder is unexplained. The sample yields about 20,000 clones; about 92% were counted once. Roughly 1.8% of the sample is taken by the ten largest. V is cut by 1 base and J by 1 base, and the space between the germline ends is 5 bases. From the germline V gene, CDR1 is SGHDT and CDR2 is YYEEEE. The CDR3 starts with the cysteine, ends with the phenylalanine, and has 13 residues. The entry retains the CDR3 DNA only, 39 bases that are in frame from base 1. Paper-wide results and their limitations: Once the lymphocyte count had reached its nadir, the repertoires of photon-treated patients showed oligoclonal expansion, particularly of CD8+ Temra cells, and this expansion drove the decline in diversity. Across the cohort, an inverse correlation was found between a larger post-nadir drop in TCR diversity and overall survival time among patients who died. During treatment, patients who received proton therapy stayed relatively stable, whereas patients who received photon therapy lost naive T cells and TCR diversity and gained effector/memory populations. The authors looked at the survival association only in patients who died, and they framed better survival with proton therapy as a possibility rather than a demonstrated result.

The chain was built from TRBV5-6 and TRBJ1-1, with the D gene not confidently named. The sequencing used peripheral blood, collected from a patient treated with photon-based radiotherapy. The receptor comes from a woman aged 40 to 50 with cholangiocarcinoma. The CDR3 protein sequence reads: CASSLIGNTEAFF. The DNA sequence reads TGTGCCAGCAGCTTGATAGGGAACACTGAAGCTTTCTTT.